These 2 T cell receptor beta chains came from one sample sequenced in a study of blood T cell repertoires in COVID-19. Produced via immunoSEQ multiplex PCR; TCRdb's table is partial and in-frame only. The sample yields a few hundred thousand clones, about 89% seen once. Sequences were obtained from peripheral blood. Source of these receptors: a man aged 40-49 years who had recovered from COVID-19.

The chain carries TRBV6-5 and TRBJ2-1; 9 positions agree with TRBD2. This CDR3 is built from 13 residues. V was clipped by 6 bases and J by 7 bases; unmatched bases: 4. Germline V gene lookup returns CDR1 MNHEY and CDR2 SVGAGI. The CDR3 sequence is CASRRGGGNEQFF. Written as DNA, the CDR3 is TGTGCCAGCAGGCGGGGGGGAGGGAATGAGCAGTTCTTC.

This sequence joins TRBV9 and TRBJ2-3; TRBD1 is a possible D gene (5 bases). Germline CDR1 SGDLS, CDR2 YYNGEE. The CDR3 is 16 amino acids. V lost 0 bases, J lost 0 bases, and 11 bases lay in between. The CDR3: CASSVAQGSSTDTQYF. CDR3 sequence (DNA): TGTGCCAGCAGCGTAGCCCAGGGTAGTAGCACAGATACGCAGTATTTT.